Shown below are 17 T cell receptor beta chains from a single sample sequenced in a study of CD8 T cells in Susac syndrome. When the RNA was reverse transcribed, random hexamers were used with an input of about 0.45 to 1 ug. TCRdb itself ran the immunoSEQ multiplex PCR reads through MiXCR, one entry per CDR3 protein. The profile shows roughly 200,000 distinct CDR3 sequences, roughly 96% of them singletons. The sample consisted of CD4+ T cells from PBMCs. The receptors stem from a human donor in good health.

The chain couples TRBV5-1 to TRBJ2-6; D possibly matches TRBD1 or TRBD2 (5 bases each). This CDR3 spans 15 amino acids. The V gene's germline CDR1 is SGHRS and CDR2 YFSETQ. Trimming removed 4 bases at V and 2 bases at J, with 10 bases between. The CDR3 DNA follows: TGCGCCAGCAGCCGGGACGGGACTGGGGCCAACGTCCTGACTTTC. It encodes CASSRDGTGANVLTF.

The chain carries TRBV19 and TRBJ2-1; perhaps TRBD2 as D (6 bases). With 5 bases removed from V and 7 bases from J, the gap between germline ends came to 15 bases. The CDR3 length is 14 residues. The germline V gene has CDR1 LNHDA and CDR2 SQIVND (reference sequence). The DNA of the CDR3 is TGTGCCAGTAGTCCTCAGACTAGAGGTAATGAGCAGTTCTTC. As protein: CASSPQTRGNEQFF.

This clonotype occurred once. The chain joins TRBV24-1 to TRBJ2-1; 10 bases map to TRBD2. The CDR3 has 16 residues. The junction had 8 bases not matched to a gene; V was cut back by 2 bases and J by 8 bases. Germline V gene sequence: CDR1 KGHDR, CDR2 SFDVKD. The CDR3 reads CATSDSSGRAGDEQFF. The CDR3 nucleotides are TGTGCCACCAGTGATTCCAGCGGGAGGGCCGGGGATGAGCAGTTCTTC.

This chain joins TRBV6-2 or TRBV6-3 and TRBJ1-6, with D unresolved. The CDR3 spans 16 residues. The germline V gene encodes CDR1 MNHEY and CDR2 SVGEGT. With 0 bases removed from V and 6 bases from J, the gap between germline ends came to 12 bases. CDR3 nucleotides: TGTGCCAGCAGTTACTCCAGACGGAGACGTAATTCACCCCTCCACTTT. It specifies CASSYSRRRRNSPLHF.

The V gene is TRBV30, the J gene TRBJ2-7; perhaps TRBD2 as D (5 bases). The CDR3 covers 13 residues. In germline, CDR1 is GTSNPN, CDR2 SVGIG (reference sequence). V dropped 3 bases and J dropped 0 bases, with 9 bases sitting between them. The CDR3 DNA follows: TGTGCCTGGAGGCCGGGGAGCTCCTACGAGCAGTACGTC. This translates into CAWRPGSSYEQYV.

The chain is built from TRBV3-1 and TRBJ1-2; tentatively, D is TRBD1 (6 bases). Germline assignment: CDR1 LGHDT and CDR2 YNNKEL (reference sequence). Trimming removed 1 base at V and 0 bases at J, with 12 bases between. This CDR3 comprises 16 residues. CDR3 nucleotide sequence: TGTGCCAGCAGCCAAGGGGCAGGGGCGCCTAACTATGGCTACACCTTC. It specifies CASSQGAGAPNYGYTF. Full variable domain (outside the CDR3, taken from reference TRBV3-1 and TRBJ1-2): DTAVSQTPKYLVTQMGNDKSIKCEQNLGHDTMYWYKQDSKKFLKIMFSYNNKELIINETVPNRFSPKSPDKAHLNLHINSLELGDSAVYFCASSQGAGAPNYGYTFGSGTRLTVV.

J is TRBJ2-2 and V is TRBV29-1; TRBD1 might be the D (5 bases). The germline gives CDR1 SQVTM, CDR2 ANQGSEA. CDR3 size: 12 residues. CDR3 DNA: TGCAGTGCCCACCCCAGGGCCGGGGAGCTGTTTTTT. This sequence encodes CSAHPRAGELFF.

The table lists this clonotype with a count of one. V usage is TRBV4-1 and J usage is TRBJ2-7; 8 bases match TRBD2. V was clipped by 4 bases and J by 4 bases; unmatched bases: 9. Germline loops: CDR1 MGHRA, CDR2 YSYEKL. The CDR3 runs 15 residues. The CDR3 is CASSPGVAGIYEQYV. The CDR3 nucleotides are TGCGCCAGCAGCCCGGGGGTAGCGGGGATTTACGAGCAGTACGTC.

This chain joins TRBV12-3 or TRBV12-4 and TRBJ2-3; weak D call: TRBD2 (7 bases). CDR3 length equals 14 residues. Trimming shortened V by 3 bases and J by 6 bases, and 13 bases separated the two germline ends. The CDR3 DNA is TGTGCCAGCAGTTTGCGGGGGCCGGGGGATACGCAGTATTTT. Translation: CASSLRGPGDTQYF.

CDR3 nucleotides: TGTGCCAGCAGCTTGAACTACGATACGCAGTATTTT. It encodes CASSLNYDTQYF. The chain carries TRBV5-6 and TRBJ2-3; D gene ambiguous. The CDR3 runs 12 residues. Germline assignment: CDR1 SGHDT and CDR2 YYEEEE. Trimming pared 1 base from V and 6 bases from J, leaving 6 bases between.

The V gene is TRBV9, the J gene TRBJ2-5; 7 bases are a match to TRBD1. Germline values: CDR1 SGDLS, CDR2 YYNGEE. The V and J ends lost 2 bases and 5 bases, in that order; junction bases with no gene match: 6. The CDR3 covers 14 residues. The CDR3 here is CASSVGTVQETQYF. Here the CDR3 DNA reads TGTGCCAGCAGCGTTGGGACAGTCCAGGAGACCCAGTACTTC.

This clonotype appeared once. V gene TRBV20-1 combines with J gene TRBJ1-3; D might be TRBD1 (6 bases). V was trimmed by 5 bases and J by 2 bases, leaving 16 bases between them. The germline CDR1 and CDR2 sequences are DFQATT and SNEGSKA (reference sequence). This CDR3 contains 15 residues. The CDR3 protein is CSAVPGQGPGNTIYF. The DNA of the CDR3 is TGCAGTGCTGTTCCGGGACAAGGACCTGGAAACACCATATATTTT.

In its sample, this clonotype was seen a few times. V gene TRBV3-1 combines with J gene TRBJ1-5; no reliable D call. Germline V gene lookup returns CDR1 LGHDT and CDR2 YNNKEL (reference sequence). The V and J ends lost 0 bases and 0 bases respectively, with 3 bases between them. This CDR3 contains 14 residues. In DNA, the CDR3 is TGTGCCAGCAGCCAAGATTTTAGCAATCAGCCCCAGCATTTT. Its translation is CASSQDFSNQPQHF. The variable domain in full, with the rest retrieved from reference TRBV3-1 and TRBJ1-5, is DTAVSQTPKYLVTQMGNDKSIKCEQNLGHDTMYWYKQDSKKFLKIMFSYNNKELIINETVPNRFSPKSPDKAHLNLHINSLELGDSAVYFCASSQDFSNQPQHFGDGTRLSIL.

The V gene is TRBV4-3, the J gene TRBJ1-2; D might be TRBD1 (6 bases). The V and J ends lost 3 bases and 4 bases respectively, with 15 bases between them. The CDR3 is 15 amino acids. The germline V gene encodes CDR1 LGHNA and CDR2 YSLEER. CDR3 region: CASSQGPGALYGYTF. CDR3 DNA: TGCGCCAGCAGCCAGGGGCCAGGGGCTCTCTATGGCTACACCTTC.

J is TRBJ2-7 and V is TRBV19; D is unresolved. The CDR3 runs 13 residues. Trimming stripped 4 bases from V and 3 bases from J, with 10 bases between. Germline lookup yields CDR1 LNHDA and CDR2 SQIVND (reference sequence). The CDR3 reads CASSNGKRYEQYV. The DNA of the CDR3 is TGTGCCAGTAGTAACGGCAAGCGCTACGAGCAGTACGTC.

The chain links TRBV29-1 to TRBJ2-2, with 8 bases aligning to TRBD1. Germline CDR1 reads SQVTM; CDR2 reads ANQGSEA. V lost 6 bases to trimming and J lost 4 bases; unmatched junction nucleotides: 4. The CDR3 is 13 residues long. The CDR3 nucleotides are TGCAGCGTAGACAGGGGTAGCACCGGGGAGCTGTTTTTT. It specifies CSVDRGSTGELFF.

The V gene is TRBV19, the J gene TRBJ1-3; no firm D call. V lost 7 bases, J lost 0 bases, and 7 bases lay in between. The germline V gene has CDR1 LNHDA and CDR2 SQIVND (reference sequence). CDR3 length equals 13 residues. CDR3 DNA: TGTGCCAGTAAGAAACGCTCTGGAAACACCATATATTTT. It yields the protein CASKKRSGNTIYF.